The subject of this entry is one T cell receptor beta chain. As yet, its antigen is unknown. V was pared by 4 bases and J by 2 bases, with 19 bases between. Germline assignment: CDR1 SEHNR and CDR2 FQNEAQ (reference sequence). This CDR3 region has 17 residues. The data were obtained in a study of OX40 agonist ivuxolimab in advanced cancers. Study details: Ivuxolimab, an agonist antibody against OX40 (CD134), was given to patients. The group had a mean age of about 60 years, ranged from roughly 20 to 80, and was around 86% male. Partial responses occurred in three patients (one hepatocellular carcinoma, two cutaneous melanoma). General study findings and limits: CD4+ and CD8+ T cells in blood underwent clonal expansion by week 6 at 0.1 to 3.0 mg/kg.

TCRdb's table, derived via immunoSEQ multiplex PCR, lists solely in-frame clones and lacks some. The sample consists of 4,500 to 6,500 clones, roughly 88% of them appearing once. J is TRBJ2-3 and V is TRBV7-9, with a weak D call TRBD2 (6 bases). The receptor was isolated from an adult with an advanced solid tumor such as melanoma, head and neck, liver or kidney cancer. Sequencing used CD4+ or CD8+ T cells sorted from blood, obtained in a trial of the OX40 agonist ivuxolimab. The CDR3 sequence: CASSSLLAQTYTDTQYF. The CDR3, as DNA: TGTGCCAGCAGCTCCTTACTAGCCCAGACGTACACAGATACGCAGTATTTT.